This entry lists 26 T cell receptor beta chains sequenced from one sample in a study of T cells after yellow fever vaccination. One entry per CDR3 protein results from TCRdb running MiXCR on the 5' RACE reads. The sample shows some 220,000 distinct CDR3 sequences, 3% to 3.5% of them seen only once. Sequenced here: CD4+ T cells sorted from PBMCs, sampled 10 days after the yellow fever booster vaccination. The receptors were gathered from a man between 18 and 35 years old who received the YFV17D yellow fever vaccine.

This clonotype occurred many times. The V and J genes are TRBV27 and TRBJ1-1; D is uncertain. CDR1 and CDR2 from the germline V gene are MNHEY and SMNVEV (reference sequence). CDR3 size: 15 residues. Trimming pared 6 bases from V and 0 bases from J, leaving 14 bases between. CDR3 residues: CASRGTVYMNTEAFF. For the CDR3, the DNA is TGTGCCAGCAGGGGCACAGTTTATATGAACACTGAAGCTTTCTTT.

The V and J genes are TRBV12-3 or TRBV12-4 and TRBJ2-1; D unclear. This CDR3 comprises 15 residues. Trimming took off 2 bases at V and 6 bases at J, with 14 bases between the two ends. CDR3 sequence: CASSLISTLGNEQFF. CDR3 DNA: TGTGCCAGCAGTTTAATTTCTACCCTCGGCAATGAGCAGTTCTTC.

This clonotype was counted at least ten times. The V and J genes are TRBV2 and TRBJ1-3; no firm D call. Per the germline V gene, CDR1 is SNHLY and CDR2 is FYNNEI. This CDR3 region has 15 residues. V lost 3 bases and J 0 bases, leaving 9 bases between the germline ends. CDR3 loop: CASSEQALSGNTIYF. CDR3 nucleotide sequence: TGTGCCAGCAGTGAGCAGGCCCTCTCTGGAAACACCATATATTTT.

This clonotype occurred many times. The chain has TRBV20-1 and TRBJ2-1; D is unresolved. V lost 5 bases and J lost 5, with 13 bases in between. This CDR3 is built from 13 residues. Germline V CDR1 and CDR2: DFQATT, SNEGSKA (reference sequence). CDR3 region: CSAAWLLNNEQFF. CDR3 coding DNA: TGCAGTGCTGCGTGGCTCCTCAACAATGAGCAGTTCTTC.

There are many counts of this clonotype. The CDR3 DNA follows: TGTGCCAGCAGTTTAGCCAGGGATGGTAGTCAGCCCCAGCATTTT. This encodes CASSLARDGSQPQHF. The V gene is TRBV12-3 or TRBV12-4, the J gene TRBJ1-5; D is possibly TRBD1 (5 bases). V was clipped by 0 bases and J by 6 bases, with 12 bases between them. CDR3 length equals 15 residues.

The chain carries TRBV12-3 or TRBV12-4 and TRBJ2-1, with TRBD2 matching 8 bases. V shed 3 bases and J 4 bases; nucleotides not matched to a gene: 8. The CDR3 covers 16 residues. The CDR3 loop reads CASSFGRGAVYNEQFF. The CDR3 DNA reads as TGTGCCAGCAGTTTCGGGCGGGGGGCCGTATACAATGAGCAGTTCTTC.

This clonotype came up a few times. This chain links TRBV9 with TRBJ2-3, with D unresolved. Germline values: CDR1 SGDLS, CDR2 YYNGEE. CDR3 length: 14 amino acids. Deletions cut 2 bases from V and 0 bases from J, with 7 bases between. CDR3 nucleotide sequence: TGTGCCAGCAGCGTGACGTGGAGCACAGATACGCAGTATTTT. It is translated as CASSVTWSTDTQYF.

This clonotype was seen repeatedly, ten times or more. This chain uses TRBV4-1 with TRBJ2-3; D might be TRBD1 (6 bases). Trimming took off 4 bases at V and 0 bases at J, with 17 bases between the two ends. The CDR3 loop spans 17 amino acids. Germline V gene sequence: CDR1 MGHRA, CDR2 YSYEKL. The CDR3 nucleotides are TGCGCCAGCAGCCCGCAACTCCAGGGGTCGAGCACAGATACGCAGTATTTT. Its protein product is CASSPQLQGSSTDTQYF.

This clonotype was found a few times. The J gene is TRBJ1-1, the V gene TRBV18; D unclear. Between the trimmed V and J ends, which lost 5 bases and 4 bases, there was a span of 17 bases. There are 15 residues in the CDR3. CDR1 KGHSH and CDR2 LQKENI come from the germline V gene. This CDR3 reads CASSYQFQSGTEAFF. CDR3 DNA sequence: TGTGCCAGCTCATACCAATTTCAGAGTGGCACTGAAGCTTTCTTT.

The rearrangement joins TRBV11-2 to TRBJ2-7; 10 positions agree with TRBD1. CDR1 is SGHAT and CDR2 is FQNNGV in the germline V gene. The CDR3 length is 15 residues. The junction had 10 bases not matched to a gene; V was cut back by 5 bases and J by 6 bases. Written as DNA, the CDR3 is TGTGCCAGCAGCCCGGGGACAGGGGACGGTGGCGAGCAGTACTTC. Translation: CASSPGTGDGGEQYF.

This clonotype was seen ten or more times. This sequence joins TRBV4-3 and TRBJ1-2; D gene ambiguous. Germline values: CDR1 LGHNA, CDR2 YSLEER. The CDR3 sequence is 15 residues long. V was cut by 0 bases and J by 5 bases, with 13 bases left in between. The CDR3 region is CASSQDGRAAYGYTF. DNA for the CDR3: TGCGCCAGCAGCCAAGATGGGAGGGCGGCGTATGGCTACACCTTC.

This sequence joins TRBV5-1 and TRBJ2-3, with 7 positions matching TRBD1. Unmatched junction bases numbered 9, after V lost 2 bases and J lost 3 bases. This CDR3 is built from 16 residues. CDR1 and CDR2 (germline): SGHRS, YFSETQ. The CDR3 loop is CASSLRQGQGTDTQYF. The CDR3 DNA reads TGCGCCAGCAGCTTAAGACAGGGCCAAGGGACAGATACGCAGTATTTT. The full variable domain, completed using reference TRBV5-1 and TRBJ2-3, is KAGVTQTPRYLIKTRGQQVTLSCSPISGHRSVSWYQQTPGQGLQFLFEYFSETQRNKGNFPGRFSGRQFSNSRSEMNVSTLELGDSALYLCASSLRQGQGTDTQYFGPGTRLTVL.

Many counts were recorded for this clonotype. The V and J genes are TRBV7-7 and TRBJ2-3; TRBD1 might be the D (6 bases). Per germline, CDR1 SSHAT and CDR2 FNYEAQ (reference sequence). This CDR3 spans 16 amino acids. Trimming took off 1 base at V and 3 bases at J, with 14 bases between the two ends. In DNA form, the CDR3 reads TGTGCCAGCAGCTTAGGGTTGGACAGTGGAACAGATACGCAGTATTTT. Its protein is CASSLGLDSGTDTQYF.

This clonotype has at least ten counts. This sequence joins TRBV7-9 and TRBJ1-6; D possibly corresponds to TRBD1 (6 bases). Deletions cut 5 bases from V and 9 bases from J, with 14 bases between. CDR1 SEHNR and CDR2 FQNEAQ come from the germline V gene (reference sequence). The CDR3 sequence is 14 residues long. In nucleotides, the CDR3 is TGTGCCAGCAGCCCGGTAGGGGGATCTTCACCCCTCCACTTT. This translates into CASSPVGGSSPLHF.

This clonotype was seen only a few times. The chain carries TRBV7-2 and TRBJ2-1; 11 positions match TRBD2. The V and J ends lost 3 bases and 7 bases, in that order; junction bases with no gene match: 8. CDR1 and CDR2 from the germline V gene are SGHTA and FQGNSA. This CDR3 contains 16 residues. The CDR3 loop is CASSFQGLAGGNEQFF. In nucleotides, the CDR3 is TGTGCCAGCAGCTTCCAAGGACTAGCGGGCGGGAATGAGCAGTTCTTC.

The chain combines TRBV6-1 with TRBJ1-2; no clear D. V lost 1 base to trimming and J lost 0 bases, with 6 bases between them. The CDR3 loop spans 14 amino acids. Germline V gene data show CDR1 as MNHNS and CDR2 as SASEGT. The CDR3 reads CASSEGGPNYGYTF. The DNA of the CDR3 is TGTGCCAGCAGTGAAGGTGGCCCTAACTATGGCTACACCTTC.

This clonotype was recorded at least ten times. The J gene is TRBJ2-7, the V gene TRBV28; D is tentatively TRBD1 or TRBD2 (5 bases each). CDR3 length: 11 amino acids. Trimming removed 5 bases from V and 3 bases from J, with 5 bases in between. Germline CDR1 reads MDHEN; CDR2 reads SYDVKM. DNA for the CDR3: TGTGCCAGCAGTGGGGGCTACGAGCAGTACGTC. Translated: CASSGGYEQYV.

There are a few counts of this clonotype. The chain uses TRBV10-3 and TRBJ1-3; D unclear. The V gene lost 6 bases and the J gene lost 0 bases, with 6 bases spanning the gap. Per the germline V gene, CDR1 is ENHRY and CDR2 is SYGVKD. This CDR3 is 13 amino acids long. The CDR3 bases are TGTGCCATCAGCTTGGACTCTGGAAACACCATATATTTT. Residues: CAISLDSGNTIYF.

This clonotype was found many times. This rearrangement joins TRBV10-3 to TRBJ2-2, with D possibly TRBD1 on 6 matching bases. The V and J ends lost 6 bases and 1 base respectively, with 12 bases between them. CDR1 is ENHRY, CDR2 SYGVKD, per germline. This CDR3 has 15 amino acids. The CDR3 region has the DNA TGTGCCATCAGACCGGGACACGGGAACACCGGGGAGCTGTTTTTT. Translated, it gives CAIRPGHGNTGELFF.

This clonotype was seen at least ten times. The chain uses TRBV27 and TRBJ1-4; D is unclear. The germline gives CDR1 MNHEY, CDR2 SMNVEV (reference sequence). The CDR3 contains 16 residues. The V end was cut by 6 bases, the J end by 9 bases, with 23 bases between. CDR3 bases: TGTGCCAGCAGCTTCCTCCGGGCCGGTGGGATGAAAAAACTGTTTTTT. This gives the protein CASSFLRAGGMKKLFF.

There are a few counts of this clonotype. The DNA of the CDR3 is TGTGCCAGCTCACCACAGGGCGGGAGTGAAAAACTGTTTTTT. Amino acid sequence: CASSPQGGSEKLFF. J is TRBJ1-4 and V is TRBV18; D is uncertain. With 1 base removed from V and 7 bases from J, the gap between germline ends came to 10 bases. The CDR3 has 14 residues. In germline, CDR1 is KGHSH, CDR2 LQKENI.

The table lists this clonotype with many counts. The CDR3 DNA follows: TGTGCCAGCAGCCAAGAGGACAGGTCGTACGAGCAGTACTTC. This translates into CASSQEDRSYEQYF. This rearrangement joins TRBV3-1 to TRBJ2-7; 7 bases are shared with TRBD1. Trimming cost V 0 bases and J 4 bases; bases outside gene matches: 3. Germline V lookup: CDR1 LGHDT, CDR2 YNNKEL (reference sequence). The length of the CDR3 is 14 residues.

This clonotype was counted a few times. This chain joins TRBV18 and TRBJ2-7; TRBD2 matches at 11 bases. Looked up from germline, CDR1 is KGHSH and CDR2 is LQKENI. The V gene end was trimmed by 3 bases and the J gene end by 1 base; junction bases not matched to a gene: 2. This CDR3 has 15 residues. The CDR3 region has the DNA TGTGCCAGCTCACCGGGACTAGCGGAATCCTACGAGCAGTACGTC. Translating gives CASSPGLAESYEQYV.

This clonotype showed up many times. CDR3 loop: CASSYGPTPKQYF. Here the CDR3 DNA reads TGTGCCAGCAGCTACGGACCTACCCCGAAGCAGTACTTC. V is TRBV2 and J is TRBJ2-7; D is unresolved. The V and J ends lost 6 bases and 8 bases respectively, with 17 bases between them. This CDR3 has 13 amino acids. Germline V gene sequence: CDR1 SNHLY, CDR2 FYNNEI.

Only a few counts were recorded for this clonotype. This sequence joins TRBV19 and TRBJ2-2; no clear D. This CDR3 has 18 residues. V was clipped by 5 bases and J by 2 bases, with 21 bases between them. CDR1 and CDR2 (germline): LNHDA, SQIVND (reference sequence). CDR3 nucleotide sequence: TGTGCCAGTAGTTACACAAACGTCGGGTTCGGAAACACCGGGGAGCTGTTTTTT. It specifies CASSYTNVGFGNTGELFF.

As concerns this clonotype: Being one base from a much bigger clone, this may be a read error. As the CDR3 is not closed by the conserved phenylalanine or tryptophan, this likely results from a read error. The chain combines TRBV2 with TRBJ2-5, with D tentatively TRBD2 (6 bases). Per germline, CDR1 SNHLY and CDR2 FYNNEI. V was pared by 2 bases and J by 5 bases, with 12 bases between. The CDR3 is made up of 14 amino acids. The CDR3 protein is CASSEWRGLETQYY. In DNA, the CDR3 is TGTGCCAGCAGTGAATGGCGGGGTCTGGAGACCCAGTACTAC.